Included here is one T cell receptor (beta chain) sequence, with context. What it binds is not known. The authors reverse transcribed all of the isolated RNA, so sequencing captured expressed TCRB transcripts. Sequenced naive, central memory and regulatory T cell samples produced an average of roughly 3.5 million reads. Using immunoSEQ multiplex PCR, the repertoire was profiled, and TCRdb retains in-frame clones only, with some absent. The data contain approximately 260,000 clones, roughly 22% of them singletons. The sample originates from a study of beta chain features in type 1 diabetes. The study's findings and limits: Lower insertion and higher deletion counts appeared at VDJ junctions in type 1 diabetes patients. People with Type 1 diabetes carried modestly yet significantly shorter TCRB CDR3s in all four CD4+ subsets. Within patients, naive, central memory and Treg TCRB repertoires seemed more similar than within healthy donors.

The CDR3 contains 14 residues. Germline-derived CDR1 and CDR2 are SGHDT and YYEEEE. J was trimmed by 8 bases and V by 5 bases; bases with no gene match: 10. The TCR sequence derives from a woman in her 40s with type 1 diabetes. The rearrangement joins TRBV5-6 to TRBJ1-2, with TRBD1 matching over 9 bases. Sample: naive CD4+ T cells from blood. CDR3 in amino acids: CASRPGTGKYGYTF. CDR3 bases: TGTGCCAGCAGGCCCGGGACAGGGAAATACGGCTACACCTTC. The full variable domain, completed using reference TRBV5-6 and TRBJ1-2, is DAGVTQSPTHLIKTRGQQVTLRCSPKSGHDTVSWYQQALGQGPQFIFQYYEEEERQRGNFPDRFSGHQFPNYSSELNVNALLLGDSALYLCASRPGTGKYGYTFGSGTRLTVV.